These T cell receptor beta chains were read from a single sample in a study of blood T cell repertoires in COVID-19. Assay: immunoSEQ multiplex PCR; the TCRdb copy retains only in-frame clones and omits some. The table shows approximately 260,000 clones, with approximately 79% occurring only once. Material for sequencing was peripheral blood. The source of these receptors is a woman aged 40 to 50 with active or convalescent COVID-19. Each CDR3 is given with its conserved first and last residue. The D gene is left open where the match is weak. Clone size is shown for a subset of rows, as once, few, many or a class of expanded clone.

J gene: TRBJ2-1; CDR3 length: 15; clone size: NA; D gene: NA; V gene: TRBV6-5; CDR3 DNA: TGTGCCAGCGGATCCCAGGGGTCGGCACCCAATGAGCAGTTCTTC; CDR3 protein: CASGSQGSAPNEQFF
J gene: TRBJ2-1; CDR3 length: 17; clone size: NA; D gene: NA; V gene: TRBV5-4; CDR3 DNA: TGTGCCAGCAGCTTGGACGTTCCGCGCCGCTCCTACAATGAGCAGTTCTTC; CDR3 protein: CASSLDVPRRSYNEQFF
J gene: TRBJ2-3; CDR3 length: 18; clone size: NA; D gene: TRBD1; V gene: TRBV4-1; CDR3 DNA: TGCGCCAGCAGCCAAGACCCCTCTTCTGGACAGGGGGGAGATACGCAGTATTTT; CDR3 protein: CASSQDPSSGQGGDTQYF
J gene: TRBJ1-1; CDR3 length: 13; clone size: NA; D gene: NA; V gene: TRBV2; CDR3 DNA: TGTGCCAGCAGATTTCAGGGTTGGACTGAAGCTTTCTTT; CDR3 protein: CASRFQGWTEAFF
J gene: TRBJ1-2; CDR3 length: 14; clone size: NA; D gene: TRBD1; V gene: TRBV30; CDR3 DNA: TGTGCCTGGAGCCCTAAGGGGACAGGGATTGGCTACACCTTC; CDR3 protein: CAWSPKGTGIGYTF
J gene: TRBJ2-1; CDR3 length: 14; clone size: NA; D gene: TRBD1; V gene: TRBV19; CDR3 DNA: TGTGCCAGTAGTATGGGGACAGTCTACAATGAGCAGTTCTTC; CDR3 protein: CASSMGTVYNEQFF
J gene: TRBJ2-1; CDR3 length: 17; clone size: NA; D gene: NA; V gene: TRBV18; CDR3 DNA: TGTGCCAGCTCACCAGTCGCAGGGCACCTCCCCTACAATGAGCAGTTCTTC; CDR3 protein: CASSPVAGHLPYNEQFF
J gene: TRBJ1-2; CDR3 length: 12; clone size: NA; D gene: NA; V gene: TRBV12-3/TRBV12-4; CDR3 DNA: TGTGCCAGCAGTTTAGAAAGGAGGGGCTACACCTTC; CDR3 protein: CASSLERRGYTF
J gene: TRBJ2-7; CDR3 length: 14; clone size: once; D gene: TRBD2; V gene: TRBV28; CDR3 DNA: TGTGCCAGCAGTTTTAGCGGGGGGTCTGTCGAGCAGTACTTC; CDR3 protein: CASSFSGGSVEQYF
J gene: TRBJ2-5; CDR3 length: 14; clone size: once; D gene: TRBD1; V gene: TRBV4-1; CDR3 DNA: TGCGCCAGCAGCCCCGAGGGGGCTTGGAAGACCCAGTACTTC; CDR3 protein: CASSPEGAWKTQYF
J gene: TRBJ2-1; CDR3 length: 15; clone size: NA; D gene: NA; V gene: TRBV25-1; CDR3 DNA: TGTGCCAGCAGTGATGTGAGCAGGGTCCACAATGAGCAGTTCTTC; CDR3 protein: CASSDVSRVHNEQFF
J gene: TRBJ2-4; CDR3 length: 15; clone size: NA; D gene: NA; V gene: TRBV15; CDR3 DNA: TGTGCCACCAGCAGAGGGAGGGAGGTCAAAAACATTCAGTACTTC; CDR3 protein: CATSRGREVKNIQYF
J gene: TRBJ1-1; CDR3 length: 14; clone size: NA; D gene: TRBD1; V gene: TRBV19; CDR3 DNA: TGTGCCAGTAGTATAGGACAGGGGAACACTGAAGCTTTCTTT; CDR3 protein: CASSIGQGNTEAFF
J gene: TRBJ2-7; CDR3 length: 15; clone size: NA; D gene: TRBD2; V gene: TRBV9; CDR3 DNA: TGTGCCAGCAGCCCGAGCGGGGCTTACTCCTACGAGCAGTACTTC; CDR3 protein: CASSPSGAYSYEQYF
J gene: TRBJ1-4; CDR3 length: 13; clone size: NA; D gene: NA; V gene: TRBV24-1; CDR3 DNA: TGTGCCACCAGTGAGGAAGGGGATGAAAAACTGTTTTTT; CDR3 protein: CATSEEGDEKLFF
J gene: TRBJ1-1; CDR3 length: 13; clone size: few; D gene: NA; V gene: TRBV5-1; CDR3 DNA: TGCGCCAGCAGCTTGCCAGGGAGGACTGAAGCTTTCTTT; CDR3 protein: CASSLPGRTEAFF
J gene: TRBJ2-5; CDR3 length: 14; clone size: NA; D gene: NA; V gene: TRBV19; CDR3 DNA: TGTGCCAGTAGTATTTCGGCAGGGTGGGAGACCCAGTACTTC; CDR3 protein: CASSISAGWETQYF
J gene: TRBJ1-1; CDR3 length: 12; clone size: NA; D gene: NA; V gene: TRBV28; CDR3 DNA: TGTGCCAGCGGGCCCCCGGACACTGAAGCTTTCTTT; CDR3 protein: CASGPPDTEAFF
J gene: TRBJ1-5; CDR3 length: 10; clone size: few; D gene: TRBD1; V gene: TRBV28; CDR3 DNA: TGTGCCAGCAGAAGGGGGCCCTGGCATTTT; CDR3 protein: CASRRGPWHF
J gene: TRBJ2-3; CDR3 length: 17; clone size: NA; D gene: TRBD2; V gene: TRBV30; CDR3 DNA: TGTGCCTGGAGTGTAGGGTTAGCGGGGGGTCCGACAGCTACGCAGTATTTT; CDR3 protein: CAWSVGLAGGPTATQYF
J gene: TRBJ1-2; CDR3 length: 13; clone size: NA; D gene: NA; V gene: TRBV18; CDR3 DNA: TGTGCCAGCTCACCGAGTTCTAACTATGGCTACACCTTC; CDR3 protein: CASSPSSNYGYTF
J gene: TRBJ2-1; CDR3 length: 15; clone size: once; D gene: NA; V gene: TRBV4-1; CDR3 DNA: TGCGCCAGCAGCCAAAGACGGAGCTCCTACAATGAGCAGTTCTTC; CDR3 protein: CASSQRRSSYNEQFF
J gene: TRBJ1-4; CDR3 length: 15; clone size: NA; D gene: TRBD1; V gene: TRBV5-6; CDR3 DNA: TGTGCCAGCAGACGACAGGGCCTCACTAATGAAAAACTGTTTTTT; CDR3 protein: CASRRQGLTNEKLFF
J gene: TRBJ1-1; CDR3 length: 14; clone size: once; D gene: TRBD1; V gene: TRBV28; CDR3 DNA: TGTGCCAGCAGTTCGACAGGGAAGTGGACTGAAGCTTTCTTT; CDR3 protein: CASSSTGKWTEAFF
J gene: TRBJ2-6; CDR3 length: 16; clone size: NA; D gene: NA; V gene: TRBV5-4; CDR3 DNA: TGTGCCAGCAGCTTGGGCGGGGATCCTGGGGCCAACGTCCTGACTTTC; CDR3 protein: CASSLGGDPGANVLTF
J gene: TRBJ1-6; CDR3 length: 20; clone size: NA; D gene: TRBD1; V gene: TRBV28; CDR3 DNA: TGTGCCAGCAAACCCCGCCGCGTGACAGGGGTCTTCTCCTATAATTCACCCCTCCACTTT; CDR3 protein: CASKPRRVTGVFSYNSPLHF
J gene: TRBJ1-2; CDR3 length: 14; clone size: NA; D gene: TRBD1; V gene: TRBV19; CDR3 DNA: TGTGCCAGTAGTATTGGGACAGCCTCCTATGGCTACACCTTC; CDR3 protein: CASSIGTASYGYTF
J gene: TRBJ1-5; CDR3 length: 15; clone size: NA; D gene: TRBD1; V gene: TRBV19; CDR3 DNA: TGTGCCAGTAGTATGGGGACAGGGAGCCATCAGCCCCAGCATTTT; CDR3 protein: CASSMGTGSHQPQHF
J gene: TRBJ1-2; CDR3 length: 14; clone size: NA; D gene: TRBD1; V gene: TRBV7-3; CDR3 DNA: TGTGCCAGCAGTTCTACAGGGGTAAACGGCGGCTACACCTTC; CDR3 protein: CASSSTGVNGGYTF
J gene: TRBJ1-2; CDR3 length: 11; clone size: NA; D gene: NA; V gene: TRBV2; CDR3 DNA: TGTGCCAGCAGCGGAGGAGAGGGCTACACCTTC; CDR3 protein: CASSGGEGYTF
J gene: TRBJ2-7; CDR3 length: 12; clone size: few; D gene: TRBD1; V gene: TRBV30; CDR3 DNA: TGTGCCTGGAGTGTTGACAGGGAAGAGCAGTACTTC; CDR3 protein: CAWSVDREEQYF
J gene: TRBJ1-5; CDR3 length: 11; clone size: NA; D gene: NA; V gene: TRBV12-3/TRBV12-4; CDR3 DNA: TGTGCCAGCAGTACGAATGGCCCCCAGCATTTT; CDR3 protein: CASSTNGPQHF
J gene: TRBJ1-1; CDR3 length: 13; clone size: NA; D gene: NA; V gene: TRBV6-5; CDR3 DNA: TGTGCCAGCCTGGGGCGGGGGAACACTGAAGCTTTCTTT; CDR3 protein: CASLGRGNTEAFF
J gene: TRBJ2-3; CDR3 length: 15; clone size: NA; D gene: TRBD2; V gene: TRBV24-1; CDR3 DNA: TGTGCCACCAGGGACCTAGCGGGGGGGCAAGATACGCAGTATTTT; CDR3 protein: CATRDLAGGQDTQYF
J gene: TRBJ2-1; CDR3 length: 12; clone size: NA; D gene: NA; V gene: TRBV6-5; CDR3 DNA: TGTGCCAGCAGTCGGGGTGGCAATGAGCAGTTCTTC; CDR3 protein: CASSRGGNEQFF
J gene: TRBJ1-4; CDR3 length: 14; clone size: NA; D gene: TRBD1; V gene: TRBV30; CDR3 DNA: TGTGCCTGGGGCAGGGGGTTGGCTAATGAAAAACTGTTTTTT; CDR3 protein: CAWGRGLANEKLFF
J gene: TRBJ1-3; CDR3 length: 13; clone size: few; D gene: NA; V gene: TRBV3-1/TRBV3-2; CDR3 DNA: TGTGCCAGCAGCCGGGAGACTGGAAACACCATATATTTT; CDR3 protein: CASSRETGNTIYF
J gene: TRBJ1-1; CDR3 length: 13; clone size: NA; D gene: NA; V gene: TRBV10-2; CDR3 DNA: TGCGCCAGCAAGGGGCAAGGGAACACTGAAGCTTTCTTT; CDR3 protein: CASKGQGNTEAFF
J gene: TRBJ2-1; CDR3 length: 14; clone size: NA; D gene: NA; V gene: TRBV7-9; CDR3 DNA: TGTGCCAGCAGCTTAACGGCGGGCAACAATGAGCAGTTCTTC; CDR3 protein: CASSLTAGNNEQFF
J gene: TRBJ1-6; CDR3 length: 14; clone size: NA; D gene: NA; V gene: TRBV7-9; CDR3 DNA: TGTGCCAGCAGCTTAGCGCGATCGAATTCACCCCTCCACTTT; CDR3 protein: CASSLARSNSPLHF
J gene: TRBJ2-3; CDR3 length: 12; clone size: NA; D gene: NA; V gene: TRBV5-5; CDR3 DNA: TGTGCCAGCAGCTCAAGCACAGATACGCAGTATTTT; CDR3 protein: CASSSSTDTQYF
J gene: TRBJ1-1; CDR3 length: 14; clone size: NA; D gene: NA; V gene: TRBV9; CDR3 DNA: TGTGCCAGCAGCGCCGGGGACTGGGAGACTGAAGCTTTCTTT; CDR3 protein: CASSAGDWETEAFF
J gene: TRBJ1-2; CDR3 length: 14; clone size: NA; D gene: NA; V gene: TRBV7-3; CDR3 DNA: TGTGCCAGCAACCAAAATGCAGGGGACTATGGCTACACCTTC; CDR3 protein: CASNQNAGDYGYTF
J gene: TRBJ1-1; CDR3 length: 14; clone size: once; D gene: TRBD1; V gene: TRBV7-3; CDR3 DNA: TGTGCCAGCAGCGCACAGGGGGCTGACACTGAAGCTTTCTTT; CDR3 protein: CASSAQGADTEAFF
J gene: TRBJ2-1; CDR3 length: 20; clone size: NA; D gene: TRBD2; V gene: TRBV24-1; CDR3 DNA: TGTGCCACCAGTGATTCGGGGGGCCCACTAATAGCGGGGGGATACAATGAGCAGTTCTTC; CDR3 protein: CATSDSGGPLIAGGYNEQFF
J gene: TRBJ2-2; CDR3 length: 15; clone size: NA; D gene: TRBD1; V gene: TRBV5-1; CDR3 DNA: TGCGCCAGCAGACCTGACAGGGGGCTCACCGGGGAGCTGTTTTTT; CDR3 protein: CASRPDRGLTGELFF
J gene: TRBJ1-2; CDR3 length: 13; clone size: NA; D gene: NA; V gene: TRBV3-1/TRBV3-2; CDR3 DNA: TGTGCCAGCAGCCAAGACAGGGGCTATGGCTACACCTTC; CDR3 protein: CASSQDRGYGYTF
J gene: TRBJ1-2; CDR3 length: 16; clone size: NA; D gene: NA; V gene: TRBV29-1; CDR3 DNA: TGCAGCGTATCCCCGGGACGGTCTGTGGTGGAGGGCGGCTACACCTTC; CDR3 protein: CSVSPGRSVVEGGYTF
J gene: TRBJ1-5; CDR3 length: 15; clone size: NA; D gene: NA; V gene: TRBV15; CDR3 DNA: TGTGCCACCAGCCCTCAGGGATCTGGCAATCAGCCCCAGCATTTT; CDR3 protein: CATSPQGSGNQPQHF
J gene: TRBJ1-5; CDR3 length: 15; clone size: NA; D gene: NA; V gene: TRBV6-1; CDR3 DNA: TGTGCCAGCAGTGAAGGGCCAGGGGAAAGTCAGCCCCAGCATTTT; CDR3 protein: CASSEGPGESQPQHF
J gene: TRBJ1-1; CDR3 length: 13; clone size: NA; D gene: NA; V gene: TRBV7-2; CDR3 DNA: TGTGCCAGCAGCTTACCTACAGGGACTGAAGCTTTCTTT; CDR3 protein: CASSLPTGTEAFF
J gene: TRBJ1-2; CDR3 length: 15; clone size: few; D gene: NA; V gene: TRBV6-1; CDR3 DNA: TGTGCCAGCAGTGAAGGAGGGACTTTAAACTATGGCTACACCTTC; CDR3 protein: CASSEGGTLNYGYTF
J gene: TRBJ1-5; CDR3 length: 13; clone size: NA; D gene: NA; V gene: TRBV19; CDR3 DNA: TGTGCCAGTAGTATAGCGGGAAATCAGCCCCAGCATTTT; CDR3 protein: CASSIAGNQPQHF
J gene: TRBJ1-1; CDR3 length: 13; clone size: NA; D gene: NA; V gene: TRBV6-5; CDR3 DNA: TGTGCCAGCAGTAGGAGGGTGGGCACTGAAGCTTTCTTT; CDR3 protein: CASSRRVGTEAFF
J gene: TRBJ2-3; CDR3 length: 13; clone size: NA; D gene: TRBD1; V gene: TRBV9; CDR3 DNA: TGTGCCAGCAGCGAGGGACAGACAGATACGCAGTATTTT; CDR3 protein: CASSEGQTDTQYF
J gene: TRBJ2-4; CDR3 length: 17; clone size: NA; D gene: NA; V gene: TRBV27; CDR3 DNA: TGTGCCAGCAGTTTGGGGCACGGTCTCTCAGCCAAAAACATTCAGTACTTC; CDR3 protein: CASSLGHGLSAKNIQYF
J gene: TRBJ2-2; CDR3 length: 16; clone size: NA; D gene: NA; V gene: TRBV9; CDR3 DNA: TGTGCCAGCAGCGTAGTTCCAGGGACGAACACCGGGGAGCTGTTTTTT; CDR3 protein: CASSVVPGTNTGELFF
J gene: TRBJ1-3; CDR3 length: 16; clone size: NA; D gene: NA; V gene: TRBV29-1; CDR3 DNA: TGCAGCGTTGAAGCCCGGTGGGGGGGCCCAAGAAACACCATATATTTT; CDR3 protein: CSVEARWGGPRNTIYF